This is a list of T cell receptor beta chains from one sample in a study of T cells in Graves' hyperthyroidism and ophthalmopathy. TCRdb re-called the multiplex PCR reads with MiXCR, one entry per CDR3 protein. The table includes hundreds of thousands of distinct CDR3 sequences, about a third detected once. The sequenced material came from blood. The receptor source for this set is a middle-aged woman with Graves' hyperthyroidism. Each CDR3 is given with its conserved first and last residue. A D gene is named only where the DNA matches it firmly. Expanded clones are given a class, and other clones once, few, many or no size at all.

j_gene: TRBJ2-1; v_gene: TRBV5-6; abundance: once; d_gene: TRBD1; CDR3nt: TGTGCCAGCAGGGGGGACAGGGGACGAGAGCAGTTCTTC; CDR3aa: CASRGDRGREQFF
j_gene: TRBJ1-3; v_gene: TRBV7-2; abundance: -; d_gene: TRBD1; CDR3nt: TGTGCCAGCAGCTACCGGGGACAGGTCCTCTCTGGAAACACCATATATTTT; CDR3aa: CASSYRGQVLSGNTIYF
j_gene: TRBJ2-7; v_gene: TRBV20-1; abundance: many; d_gene: -; CDR3nt: TGCAGTGCCGGAGGGCGGGGAGCACGCTACGAGCAGTACTTC; CDR3aa: CSAGGRGARYEQYF
j_gene: TRBJ1-2; v_gene: TRBV2; abundance: -; d_gene: -; CDR3nt: TGTGCCAGCAGTTCGGACTCCCTTGGCTACACCTTC; CDR3aa: CASSSDSLGYTF
j_gene: TRBJ2-2; v_gene: TRBV24-1; abundance: many; d_gene: TRBD1; CDR3nt: TGTGCCACCAGTGATCCCGGGACAGGGAACACCGGGGAGCTGTTTTTT; CDR3aa: CATSDPGTGNTGELFF
j_gene: TRBJ1-1; v_gene: TRBV15; abundance: many; d_gene: -; CDR3nt: TGTGCCACCAGCAGAGATTCGACAGCTTATGAAGCTTTCTTT; CDR3aa: CATSRDSTAYEAFF
j_gene: TRBJ2-7; v_gene: TRBV10-3; abundance: many; d_gene: TRBD2; CDR3nt: TGTGCCATCGAGGAGCGGGAGGATCTCGAGCAGTACTTC; CDR3aa: CAIEEREDLEQYF
j_gene: TRBJ1-5; v_gene: TRBV2; abundance: -; d_gene: -; CDR3nt: TGTGCCAGCAGTCCGATTTCTGACTTGGACAATCAGCCCCAGCATTTT; CDR3aa: CASSPISDLDNQPQHF
j_gene: TRBJ1-1; v_gene: TRBV6-6; abundance: few; d_gene: -; CDR3nt: TGTGCCAGCATAGAATCGGGTCTGGGAAACACTGAAGCTTTCTTT; CDR3aa: CASIESGLGNTEAFF
j_gene: TRBJ1-1; v_gene: TRBV19; abundance: -; d_gene: -; CDR3nt: TGTGCCAGTAGTATGATGTCGGGGGAGAGGGGCACTCAAGCTTTCTTT; CDR3aa: CASSMMSGERGTQAFF
j_gene: TRBJ2-5; v_gene: TRBV29-1; abundance: -; d_gene: TRBD1; CDR3nt: TGCAGCAGTCCTCGCAGGGGGATGGAGACCCAGTACTTC; CDR3aa: CSSPRRGMETQYF
j_gene: TRBJ2-5; v_gene: TRBV9; abundance: few; d_gene: TRBD2; CDR3nt: TGTGCCAGCAGCTTTAGCGGGGGTGCAGTCCTTCAAGAGACCCAGTACTTC; CDR3aa: CASSFSGGAVLQETQYF
j_gene: TRBJ1-6; v_gene: TRBV6-5; abundance: few; d_gene: -; CDR3nt: TGTGCCAGCAGCAAAGAGGGCAGTAGCAGCTCCTATAATTCACCCCTCCACTTT; CDR3aa: CASSKEGSSSSYNSPLHF
j_gene: TRBJ1-1; v_gene: TRBV10-3; abundance: few; d_gene: -; CDR3nt: TGTGCCAGCAGCCAGGGCTACGGGGCCGACGTAGCTTTCTTT; CDR3aa: CASSQGYGADVAFF
j_gene: TRBJ1-1; v_gene: TRBV15; abundance: -; d_gene: -; CDR3nt: TGTGCCACCAGCAGCTTGGCCGGGTTGGGCACTGAAGCTTTCTTT; CDR3aa: CATSSLAGLGTEAFF
j_gene: TRBJ2-7; v_gene: TRBV2; abundance: many; d_gene: -; CDR3nt: TGTGCCAGCAGCGACGTCGGTTCCCCCTCCTACGAGCAGTACTTC; CDR3aa: CASSDVGSPSYEQYF
j_gene: TRBJ1-4; v_gene: TRBV6-5; abundance: -; d_gene: TRBD1; CDR3nt: TGTGCCAGCAGGGACGGATCGACAGGGGGGGAGGAAAAACTGTTTTTT; CDR3aa: CASRDGSTGGEEKLFF
j_gene: TRBJ1-3; v_gene: TRBV4-3; abundance: -; d_gene: -; CDR3nt: TGCGCCAGCAGCCAGGCGGGGGCGTTTGGAAACACCATATATTTT; CDR3aa: CASSQAGAFGNTIYF
j_gene: TRBJ1-1; v_gene: TRBV12-3/TRBV12-4; abundance: -; d_gene: -; CDR3nt: TGTGCCAGCAGTTTTATGGGGATGAACACTGAAGCTTTCTTT; CDR3aa: CASSFMGMNTEAFF
j_gene: TRBJ1-2; v_gene: TRBV7-2; abundance: once; d_gene: TRBD1; CDR3nt: TGTGCCAGCAGCTCACAGACAGGGGGTAGGGATGGCTACACCTTC; CDR3aa: CASSSQTGGRDGYTF
j_gene: TRBJ2-5; v_gene: TRBV11-2; abundance: -; d_gene: -; CDR3nt: TGTGCCAGCAGCGCGCAGGGGGGCGGTGAGACCCAGTACTTC; CDR3aa: CASSAQGGGETQYF
j_gene: TRBJ1-6; v_gene: TRBV7-8; abundance: -; d_gene: TRBD1; CDR3nt: TGTGCCAGCGGCTTTCCGGGACAGTATAATTCACCCCTCCACTTT; CDR3aa: CASGFPGQYNSPLHF
j_gene: TRBJ1-1; v_gene: TRBV11-3; abundance: many; d_gene: -; CDR3nt: TGTGCCAGCAGCTTCGGACAGACTGAAGCTTTCTTT; CDR3aa: CASSFGQTEAFF
j_gene: TRBJ2-5; v_gene: TRBV10-3; abundance: -; d_gene: -; CDR3nt: TGTGCCAGCAGTTACGGGACACTCCAAGAGACCCAGTACTTC; CDR3aa: CASSYGTLQETQYF
j_gene: TRBJ1-2; v_gene: TRBV6-5; abundance: -; d_gene: TRBD1; CDR3nt: TGTGCCAGCAGTTACAAGGGACAGGGAGGCTACACCTTC; CDR3aa: CASSYKGQGGYTF
j_gene: TRBJ2-7; v_gene: TRBV10-3; abundance: -; d_gene: -; CDR3nt: TGTGCCATCAGTGAGGGTCGGGAGACCTACGAGCAGTACTTC; CDR3aa: CAISEGRETYEQYF
j_gene: TRBJ1-2; v_gene: TRBV20-1; abundance: -; d_gene: TRBD1; CDR3nt: TGCAGTGCATGCGGACAGGGGGCGGTTGGCTACACCTTC; CDR3aa: CSACGQGAVGYTF
j_gene: TRBJ2-5; v_gene: TRBV4-3; abundance: -; d_gene: -; CDR3nt: TGCGCCAGCAGCCAGGGAAGGACTGCGGAGACCCAGTACTTC; CDR3aa: CASSQGRTAETQYF
j_gene: TRBJ1-4; v_gene: TRBV14; abundance: -; d_gene: -; CDR3nt: TGTGCCAGCAGCCAAGAGGGACTAGGGGACGAAAAACTGTTTTTT; CDR3aa: CASSQEGLGDEKLFF
j_gene: TRBJ2-7; v_gene: TRBV2; abundance: -; d_gene: TRBD2; CDR3nt: TGTGCCAGCAGTTACCGAAGACCTAGCGGGACCTCCTACGAGCAGTACTTC; CDR3aa: CASSYRRPSGTSYEQYF
j_gene: TRBJ2-7; v_gene: TRBV12-3/TRBV12-4; abundance: few; d_gene: -; CDR3nt: TGTGCCAGCAGTGTACAAGGGAGGACCTACGAGCAGTACTTC; CDR3aa: CASSVQGRTYEQYF
j_gene: TRBJ2-3; v_gene: TRBV29-1; abundance: once; d_gene: TRBD2; CDR3nt: TGCAGCGTTGAAACTAGCGGGGGGTACACAGATACGCAGTATTTT; CDR3aa: CSVETSGGYTDTQYF
j_gene: TRBJ2-5; v_gene: TRBV7-2; abundance: -; d_gene: TRBD2; CDR3nt: TGTGCCAGCAGCTCCCCGACTAGCGGATGGGAGACCCAGTACTTC; CDR3aa: CASSSPTSGWETQYF
j_gene: TRBJ2-5; v_gene: TRBV10-3; abundance: many; d_gene: TRBD2; CDR3nt: TGTGCCATCAGTGAGCCGACTAGCGGCAGCCAAGAGACCCAGTACTTC; CDR3aa: CAISEPTSGSQETQYF
j_gene: TRBJ1-3; v_gene: TRBV19; abundance: -; d_gene: -; CDR3nt: TGTGCCAGTAGTATATGGAACCCTGAGTACATGCGTCTTCGGAACACCATATATTTT; CDR3aa: CASSIWNPEYMRLRNTIYF
j_gene: TRBJ2-2; v_gene: TRBV10-3; abundance: -; d_gene: -; CDR3nt: TGTGCCATCAGTGAGAAAGTGGAGAACACCGGGGAGCTGTTTTTT; CDR3aa: CAISEKVENTGELFF
j_gene: TRBJ1-1; v_gene: TRBV7-9; abundance: many; d_gene: -; CDR3nt: TGTGCCAGCAGCTCCTTGGCGGACGGAATGAACACTGAAGCTTTCTTT; CDR3aa: CASSSLADGMNTEAFF
j_gene: TRBJ2-2; v_gene: TRBV10-1; abundance: -; d_gene: TRBD2; CDR3nt: TGCGCCAGCAGTGAGTCGTCTAGCGGGGTAGTCGGGGAGCTGTTTTTT; CDR3aa: CASSESSSGVVGELFF
j_gene: TRBJ1-1; v_gene: TRBV29-1; abundance: many; d_gene: -; CDR3nt: TGCAGCGTTGCGGCAGGGCGGAACACTGAAGCTTTCTTT; CDR3aa: CSVAAGRNTEAFF
j_gene: TRBJ2-7; v_gene: TRBV20-1; abundance: many; d_gene: -; CDR3nt: TGCAGTGCTAGTGTCGTGGCCTACGAGCAGTACTTC; CDR3aa: CSASVVAYEQYF
j_gene: TRBJ2-1; v_gene: TRBV29-1; abundance: few; d_gene: TRBD2; CDR3nt: TGCAGCGGTGGGACTAGCGGGAGAGGTGAGCAGTTCTTC; CDR3aa: CSGGTSGRGEQFF
j_gene: TRBJ1-4; v_gene: TRBV7-2; abundance: many; d_gene: TRBD1; CDR3nt: TGTGCCAGCAGCCAGGACAGGGGGCATGAAAAACTGTTTTTT; CDR3aa: CASSQDRGHEKLFF
j_gene: TRBJ1-1; v_gene: TRBV2; abundance: many; d_gene: -; CDR3nt: TGTGCCAGCAGTGAAGGGGCCCCCTACACTGAAGCTTTCTTT; CDR3aa: CASSEGAPYTEAFF
j_gene: TRBJ1-6; v_gene: TRBV27; abundance: few; d_gene: -; CDR3nt: TGTGCCAGCAGTTTCGGACAGCCTAATTCACCCCTCCACTTT; CDR3aa: CASSFGQPNSPLHF
j_gene: TRBJ2-2; v_gene: TRBV29-1; abundance: many; d_gene: -; CDR3nt: TGCAGCGTTGCCGAAGCGCCTAGGGAGCTGTTTTTT; CDR3aa: CSVAEAPRELFF
j_gene: TRBJ1-4; v_gene: TRBV20-1; abundance: -; d_gene: -; CDR3nt: TGCAGTGCTAGTCTCGCCACGAGGGAGGAAAAACTGTTTTTT; CDR3aa: CSASLATREEKLFF
j_gene: TRBJ2-7; v_gene: TRBV20-1; abundance: -; d_gene: -; CDR3nt: TGCAGTGCTAGAGATCGTGAGCGGGCCTCCTACGAGCAGTACTTC; CDR3aa: CSARDRERASYEQYF
j_gene: TRBJ1-2; v_gene: TRBV7-2; abundance: few; d_gene: TRBD1; CDR3nt: TGTGCCAGCAGCTTCATGAGAACAGGGGAGAGAGGCTACACCTTC; CDR3aa: CASSFMRTGERGYTF
j_gene: TRBJ1-1; v_gene: TRBV7-2; abundance: few; d_gene: -; CDR3nt: TGCGCCAGCACCCCGTTTGGGGGCGTGGGAATGAACACTGAAGCTTTCTTT; CDR3aa: CASTPFGGVGMNTEAFF
j_gene: TRBJ1-1; v_gene: TRBV12-3/TRBV12-4; abundance: -; d_gene: TRBD1; CDR3nt: TGTGCCAGCAGCCCTACCAGACAGGGGCCGACCCCGAACACTGAAGCTTTCTTT; CDR3aa: CASSPTRQGPTPNTEAFF